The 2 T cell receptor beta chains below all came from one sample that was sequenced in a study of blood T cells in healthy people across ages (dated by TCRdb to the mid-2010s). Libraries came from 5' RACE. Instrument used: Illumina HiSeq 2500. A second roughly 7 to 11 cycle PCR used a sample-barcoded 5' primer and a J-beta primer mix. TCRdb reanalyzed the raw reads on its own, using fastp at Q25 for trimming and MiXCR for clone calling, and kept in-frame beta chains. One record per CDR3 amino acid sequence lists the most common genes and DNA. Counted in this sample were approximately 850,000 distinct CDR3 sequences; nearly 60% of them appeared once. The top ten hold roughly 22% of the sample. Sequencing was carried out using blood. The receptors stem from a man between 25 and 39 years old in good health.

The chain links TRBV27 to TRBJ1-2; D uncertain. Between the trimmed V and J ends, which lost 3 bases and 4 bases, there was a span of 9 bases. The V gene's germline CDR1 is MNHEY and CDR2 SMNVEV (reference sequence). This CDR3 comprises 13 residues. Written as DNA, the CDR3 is TGTGCCAGCAGTTTCTTCGGATTCTATGGCTACACCTTC. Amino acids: CASSFFGFYGYTF.

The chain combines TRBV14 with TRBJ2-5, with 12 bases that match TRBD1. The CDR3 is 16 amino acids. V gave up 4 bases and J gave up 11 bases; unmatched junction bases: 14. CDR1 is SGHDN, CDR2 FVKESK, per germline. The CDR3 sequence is CASSPSRDRGLGEQYF. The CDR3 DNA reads TGTGCCAGCAGCCCATCAAGGGACAGGGGGCTAGGTGAGCAGTACTTC.